Shown below are 30 T cell receptor beta chains from a single sample sequenced in a study of long-term antiretroviral therapy in people with HIV. With survey level as its setting, the immunoSEQ assay was v3.0. Here immunoSEQ multiplex PCR was the method, and the copy in TCRdb shows in-frame clones only, minus some. The sample lists 20,000 to 30,000 clones, over 70% occurring once. The sequences come from unsorted PBMCs, collected 3 years after starting antiretroviral therapy. All receptors come from a man between 18 and 29 years old with HIV.

The chain carries TRBV5-4 and TRBJ2-1; D possibly corresponds to TRBD2 (5 bases). Germline V gene lookup returns CDR1 SGHNT and CDR2 YYREEE (reference sequence). The CDR3 totals 16 residues. The V and J ends lost 0 bases and 0 bases respectively, with 10 bases between them. The CDR3, as DNA: TGTGCCAGCAGCTTGGGGACGGGGAGCTCCTACAATGAGCAGTTCTTC. Amino acids: CASSLGTGSSYNEQFF.

The chain recombines TRBV5-5 with TRBJ2-7; TRBD1 agrees at 10 bases. The germline V gene encodes CDR1 SGHKS and CDR2 YYEKEE (reference sequence). Trimming at V came to 3 bases and at J to 3 bases, leaving 3 bases not matched to a gene. The CDR3 loop spans 14 amino acids. In DNA, the CDR3 is TGTGCCAGCAGCTGGGGGGACAGGGGCTACGAGCAGTACGTC. This codes for CASSWGDRGYEQYV.

A single count supports this clone. This chain connects TRBV5-1 to TRBJ1-2; D remains ambiguous. Trimming cost V 5 bases and J 5 bases, with 4 bases left between them. Germline V gene data show CDR1 as SGHRS and CDR2 as YFSETQ. This CDR3 spans 10 amino acids. The CDR3 DNA is TGCGCCAGCAGTTATTATGGCTACACCTTC. It is translated as CASSYYGYTF.

This clone turned up a few times. The rearrangement links TRBV28 to TRBJ1-2, with TRBD1 as a possible D gene (6 bases). Germline V gene data show CDR1 as MDHEN and CDR2 as SYDVKM. The CDR3 runs 13 residues. Trimming left V 6 bases short and J 8 bases short, with 16 bases between. The CDR3 region has the DNA TGTGCCAGCAGGCCCGGGACAATAACCGGCTACACCTTC. It yields the protein CASRPGTITGYTF.

This chain uses TRBV28 with TRBJ1-5; D uncertain. CDR1 MDHEN and CDR2 SYDVKM come from the germline V gene. Trimming removed 6 bases from V and 7 bases from J, with 7 bases in between. The CDR3 runs 11 residues. The CDR3 spells CASRRGQPQHF. For the CDR3, the DNA is TGTGCCAGCAGGAGAGGCCAGCCCCAGCATTTT.

This clone came up once. The rearrangement joins TRBV7-9 to TRBJ1-4; the D is unclear. Trimming removed 8 bases at V and 3 bases at J, with 7 bases between. The CDR3 consists of 12 residues. CDR1 is SEHNR and CDR2 is FQNEAQ in the germline V gene (reference sequence). Written as DNA, the CDR3 is TGTGCCAGCCGTCAACCTAATGAAAAACTGTTTTTT. Translation gives CASRQPNEKLFF.

The chain recombines TRBV5-8 with TRBJ2-4; a weak D match, TRBD1 (5 bases). Germline V lookup: CDR1 SGHTS, CDR2 YDEGEE. The CDR3 has 13 amino acids. With 8 bases removed from V and 3 bases from J, the gap between germline ends came to 12 bases. The CDR3 sequence is CASNQGDKNIQYF. The CDR3 DNA reads TGTGCCAGTAACCAGGGCGACAAAAACATTCAGTACTTC.

The CDR3 protein is CASSPGAAEQYV. The CDR3 nucleotides read TGTGCCAGCTCACCCGGGGCCGCCGAGCAGTACGTC. The genes are TRBV18 and TRBJ2-7, with D tentatively TRBD1 or TRBD2 (5 bases each). The CDR3 is 12 amino acids. The germline V gene has CDR1 KGHSH and CDR2 LQKENI. V gave up 3 bases and J gave up 6 bases, with 9 bases separating them.

CDR3 loop: CASIDAGGRAGELFF. CDR3 DNA sequence: TGTGCCAGCATAGATGCAGGGGGCAGGGCCGGGGAGCTGTTTTTT. V gene TRBV2 combines with J gene TRBJ2-2; the match to TRBD1 covers 8 bases. The junction had 10 bases not matched to a gene; V was cut back by 7 bases and J by 6 bases. CDR1 SNHLY and CDR2 FYNNEI come from the germline V gene. The CDR3 has 15 residues.

As regards this clone: One end of the junction fails to match germline, which may point to a read error. The chain couples TRBV7-7 to TRBJ2-3; TRBD1 aligns across 7 bases. The CDR3 covers 17 residues. The germline V gene has CDR1 SSHAT and CDR2 FNYEAQ (reference sequence). CDR3 residues: CASSLPIEVQGSDTQYF. CDR3 sequence (DNA): TGTGCTAGCAGCCTCCCGATCGAAGTACAGGGGTCGGATACGCAGTATTTT.

V usage is TRBV6-1 and J usage is TRBJ1-6; D not resolved. The CDR3 totals 13 residues. Looked up from germline, CDR1 is MNHNS and CDR2 is SASEGT. The V and J ends lost 6 bases and 2 bases respectively, with 5 bases between them. The CDR3: CASRDAYNSPLHF. In DNA, the CDR3 is TGTGCCAGCAGGGACGCCTATAATTCACCCCTCCACTTT.

The chain recombines TRBV6-1 with TRBJ1-1; D may be TRBD1 (6 bases). This CDR3 comprises 15 residues. Germline V gene sequence: CDR1 MNHNS, CDR2 SASEGT. Trimming left V 2 bases short and J 1 base short, with 11 bases between. For the CDR3, the DNA is TGTGCCAGCAGTGAATTAGCCAGGGGGAACACTGAAGCTTTCTTT. It encodes CASSELARGNTEAFF.

In its sample, this clone was seen a few times. The chain joins TRBV2 to TRBJ2-7; D is possibly TRBD1 (6 bases). Looked up from germline, CDR1 is SNHLY and CDR2 is FYNNEI. Trimming took 7 bases from V and 3 from J, leaving 10 bases between them. CDR3 length equals 12 residues. CDR3 nucleotide sequence: TGTGCCAGCAAGCAGGACAGCTACGAGCAGTACTTC. This encodes CASKQDSYEQYF.

The chain is built from TRBV6-6 and TRBJ2-1; 9 bases are shared with TRBD2. The trim removed 0 bases at V and 2 bases at J, leaving 2 bases unmatched. The CDR3 loop spans 16 amino acids. Germline V gene data show CDR1 as MNHNY and CDR2 as SVGAGI (reference sequence). The CDR3 region has the DNA TGTGCCAGCAGTTACTCGGAGCGGGGGGCCTACAATGAGCAGTTCTTC. This gives the protein CASSYSERGAYNEQFF.

The V gene is TRBV7-9, the J gene TRBJ1-2; the D gene is possibly TRBD1 (6 bases). V lost 4 bases to trimming and J lost 2 bases, with 14 bases between them. The CDR3 spans 15 residues. Germline CDR1 SEHNR, CDR2 FQNEAQ (reference sequence). The CDR3 spells CASSSGQGPNYGYTF. In nucleotides, the CDR3 is TGTGCCAGCAGCTCGGGGCAGGGGCCGAACTATGGCTACACCTTC.

J is TRBJ2-3 and V is TRBV4-1, with no clear D. CDR1 is MGHRA and CDR2 is YSYEKL in the germline V gene. The CDR3 consists of 15 residues. Trimming pared 1 base from V and 0 bases from J, leaving 8 bases between. The chain's CDR3 is CASSQVAGSTDTQYF. The DNA for the CDR3 is TGCGCCAGCAGCCAAGTGGCAGGTAGCACAGATACGCAGTATTTT.

V gene TRBV25-1 combines with J gene TRBJ2-5; D possibly corresponds to TRBD1 (5 bases). V was pared by 6 bases and J by 3 bases, with 14 bases between. Germline V lookup: CDR1 MGHDK, CDR2 SYGVNS. CDR3 length: 14 amino acids. CDR3: CASSEKGWKETQYF. The CDR3 region has the DNA TGTGCCAGCAGCGAAAAGGGGTGGAAAGAGACCCAGTACTTC.

In its sample, this clone was seen a few times. The chain joins TRBV2 to TRBJ1-3; D is unresolved. The CDR3 length is 12 residues. V dropped 7 bases and J dropped 3 bases, with 7 bases sitting between them. Germline CDR1 is SNHLY and CDR2 is FYNNEI. DNA of the CDR3: TGTGCCAGCATCCAAAGTGGAAACACCATATATTTT. Translated, it gives CASIQSGNTIYF.

The DNA for the CDR3 is TGTGCCAGCAGCCAAGCTCGCGCTGCTGGAAACACCATATATTTT. It translates to CASSQARAAGNTIYF. The chain uses TRBV4-2 and TRBJ1-3, with unresolved D. CDR3 length equals 15 residues. Trimming took off 1 base at V and 2 bases at J, with 9 bases between the two ends. Germline CDR1 LGHNA, CDR2 YNFKEQ.

This chain links TRBV11-2 with TRBJ1-2; D is possibly TRBD1 (5 bases). The CDR3 is 13 amino acids. Trimming left V 3 bases short and J 2 bases short, with 7 bases between. Germline V gene lookup returns CDR1 SGHAT and CDR2 FQNNGV. The CDR3 spells CASSFGGNYGYTF. CDR3 DNA sequence: TGTGCCAGCAGCTTCGGGGGGAACTATGGCTACACCTTC.

The chain combines TRBV30 with TRBJ2-2; no firm D call. Germline V lookup: CDR1 GTSNPN, CDR2 SVGIG (reference sequence). The CDR3 covers 15 residues. The germline V and J ends were trimmed by 1 base and 6 bases, with 15 bases remaining between them. The CDR3 here is CAWSEGSHDSGELFF. The CDR3 DNA is TGTGCCTGGAGTGAGGGTAGCCACGATTCCGGGGAGCTGTTTTTT.

The CDR3 reads CASSERMPGQGGADTQYF. CDR3 DNA: TGTGCCAGCAGTGAAAGAATGCCGGGACAGGGGGGAGCAGATACGCAGTATTTT. The V gene is TRBV25-1, the J gene TRBJ2-3, with 11 bases that match TRBD1. Unmatched junction bases numbered 11, after V lost 2 bases and J lost 4 bases. Germline V CDR1 and CDR2: MGHDK, SYGVNS. CDR3 length: 18 amino acids.

J is TRBJ1-2 and V is TRBV18, with unresolved D. The V gene lost 0 bases and the J gene lost 4 bases, with 6 bases spanning the gap. The CDR3 totals 13 residues. Germline lookup yields CDR1 KGHSH and CDR2 LQKENI. The chain's CDR3 is CASSPPGIYGYTF. The CDR3 coding sequence is TGTGCCAGCTCACCACCGGGAATCTATGGCTACACCTTC.

The chain has TRBV19 and TRBJ1-4; tentative D call: TRBD1 (6 bases). Germline CDR1 LNHDA, CDR2 SQIVND (reference sequence). This CDR3 is 16 amino acids long. Trimming shortened V by 5 bases and J by 5 bases, and 18 bases separated the two germline ends. As DNA, the CDR3 is TGTGCCAGTAGTGTAGGGGGAACTGGAGGGAATGAAAAACTGTTTTTT. It yields the protein CASSVGGTGGNEKLFF.

The rearrangement uses TRBV5-6 and TRBJ2-1; D gene unclear. The CDR3 has 15 amino acids. The V and J ends lost 0 bases and 0 bases respectively, with 7 bases between them. Germline CDR1 is SGHDT and CDR2 is YYEEEE. CDR3 region: CASSLGVSSYNEQFF. CDR3 nucleotides: TGTGCCAGCAGCTTGGGCGTTAGCTCCTACAATGAGCAGTTCTTC.

The V gene is TRBV27, the J gene TRBJ1-5, with a possible D match to TRBD1 (6 bases). Looked up from germline, CDR1 is MNHEY and CDR2 is SMNVEV (reference sequence). CDR3 size: 16 residues. Trimming stripped 5 bases from V and 0 bases from J, with 14 bases between. The CDR3 here is CASSATGLTSNQPQHF. The CDR3 DNA reads as TGTGCCAGCAGTGCTACAGGGTTAACTAGCAATCAGCCCCAGCATTTT.

This chain joins TRBV4-2 and TRBJ1-1, with a possible D match to TRBD1 (6 bases). The length of the CDR3 is 14 residues. V was pared by 1 base and J by 9 bases, with 15 bases between. The germline CDR1 and CDR2 sequences are LGHNA and YNFKEQ. The CDR3 DNA reads TGTGCCAGCAGCCAAGGCGGGGGGGGCGTTCAAGCTTTCTTT. Its protein product is CASSQGGGGVQAFF.

This clone was seen a few times. The chain links TRBV2 to TRBJ1-6; tentative D call: TRBD1 (6 bases). Germline assignment: CDR1 SNHLY and CDR2 FYNNEI. V was clipped by 10 bases and J by 9 bases, with 16 bases between them. This CDR3 spans 13 amino acids. The CDR3 coding sequence is TGTGCCACCCACAGGGAACCAGTTTCACCCCTCCACTTT. Translated: CATHREPVSPLHF. Complete variable domain (other parts from reference TRBV2 and TRBJ1-6): EPEVTQTPSHQVTQMGQEVILRCVPISNHLYFYWYRQILGQKVEFLVSFYNNEISEKSEIFDDQFSVERPDGSNFTLKIRSTKLEDSAMYFCATHREPVSPLHFGNGTRLTVT.

The V call is TRBV2, the J call TRBJ2-5, with a possible D match to TRBD2 (7 bases). Germline CDR1 is SNHLY and CDR2 is FYNNEI. This CDR3 comprises 14 residues. Trimming stripped 7 bases from V and 1 base from J, with 13 bases between. CDR3 sequence (DNA): TGTGCCAGCACCCGGGGGGACATCCAAGAGACCCAGTACTTC. Translated, it gives CASTRGDIQETQYF.

This clone was observed a single time. The chain uses TRBV18 and TRBJ1-2; 8 bases fit TRBD1. In germline, CDR1 is KGHSH, CDR2 LQKENI. V shed 3 bases, J shed 0 bases, and the junction held 6 bases outside the gene matches. The CDR3 loop spans 16 amino acids. DNA of the CDR3: TGTGCCAGCTCACCGGAGCAGGGGGCCCCTAACTATGGCTACACCTTC. As protein: CASSPEQGAPNYGYTF.